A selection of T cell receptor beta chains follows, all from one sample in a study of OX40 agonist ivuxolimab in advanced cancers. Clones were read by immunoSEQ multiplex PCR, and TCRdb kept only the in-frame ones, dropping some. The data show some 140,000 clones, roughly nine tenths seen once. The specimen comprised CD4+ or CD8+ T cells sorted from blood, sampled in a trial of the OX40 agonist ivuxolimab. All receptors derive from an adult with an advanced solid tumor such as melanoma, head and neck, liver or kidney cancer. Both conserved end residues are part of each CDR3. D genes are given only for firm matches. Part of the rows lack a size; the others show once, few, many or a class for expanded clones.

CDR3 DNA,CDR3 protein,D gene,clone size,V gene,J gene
TGTGCCAGCAGCCATACAGCAGCCCCCACCTACGAGCAGTACTTC,CASSHTAAPTYEQYF,NA,NA,TRBV6-5,TRBJ2-7
TGTGCCAGCAGCTTAGGACAGGGGAGGGAGCAGTTCTTC,CASSLGQGREQFF,TRBD1,NA,TRBV11-2,TRBJ2-1
TGTGCCAGTAGACCTCAGGGGGCGGGACAGCCCCAGCATTTT,CASRPQGAGQPQHF,TRBD1,NA,TRBV19,TRBJ1-5
TGCGCCAGCAGCCCCCGGACAGGGCAACAGCCCCAGCATTTT,CASSPRTGQQPQHF,TRBD1,NA,TRBV5-1,TRBJ1-5
TGTGCCAGCAGCCAAGGACAGGGGGGCTACGAGCAGTACTTC,CASSQGQGGYEQYF,TRBD1,NA,TRBV14,TRBJ2-7
TGCGCCAGCAGCCAAGATATACAGGTTTACAATGAGCAGTTCTTC,CASSQDIQVYNEQFF,NA,NA,TRBV4-3,TRBJ2-1
TGTGCCAGCAGTTATCGGGGGGGACCAGCCAAAAACATTCAGTACTTC,CASSYRGGPAKNIQYF,TRBD2,NA,TRBV6-5,TRBJ2-4
TGTGCCTGGAGTGTAGCTAGGGAGACCCAGTACTTC,CAWSVARETQYF,NA,few,TRBV30,TRBJ2-5
TGCGCCAGCAGCTTGCCTCAGCAGAACACCGGGGAGCTGTTTTTT,CASSLPQQNTGELFF,NA,NA,TRBV5-1,TRBJ2-2
TGTGCCAGCAGTCCGCCCCGGCCTCGCGGGGATGAGCAGTTCTTC,CASSPPRPRGDEQFF,NA,NA,TRBV28,TRBJ2-1
TGTGCCAGCAAGGACAGGAACTATGGCTACACCTTC,CASKDRNYGYTF,TRBD1,NA,TRBV6-6,TRBJ1-2
TGTGCCAGCAGCCGGGAGGGTACGCAGTATTTT,CASSREGTQYF,TRBD2,NA,TRBV6-1,TRBJ2-3
TGTGCCAGCAGCGCAGGGGACACCGGGGAGCTGTTTTTT,CASSAGDTGELFF,NA,NA,TRBV5-4,TRBJ2-2
TGTGCCAGCAGCGCCGACAGGGGTTCATCACAAGATACGCAGTATTTT,CASSADRGSSQDTQYF,TRBD1,once,TRBV9,TRBJ2-3
TGTGCCAGCAGCGTAGATGGGCTAGCGGGAGGGGGAGGGGAGCAGTTCTTC,CASSVDGLAGGGGEQFF,TRBD2,NA,TRBV9,TRBJ2-1
TGTGCCAGCAGTTTAAGCGGGAGCTCCTACAATGAGCAGTTCTTC,CASSLSGSSYNEQFF,TRBD2,NA,TRBV27,TRBJ2-1
TGTGCCAGCAGCTTGACAGGTTGGGATAACTATGGCTACACCTTC,CASSLTGWDNYGYTF,NA,NA,TRBV7-2,TRBJ1-2